This record looks at one T cell receptor (beta chain) sequence and its context. What it binds is not known. This sample is drawn from a study of monozygotic twins with inflammatory bowel disease. In preparing each TCR library, about 3.5 ug of total RNA was used. Following a re-call of the 5' RACE reads, TCRdb has one entry per CDR3 protein and lacks DNA. This sample's clone table lists 170,000 or so distinct CDR3 sequences. Study-wide findings and caveats: Twin concordance left repertoire similarity unchanged, with limited power a possible explanation for this lack of difference.

The CDR3 contains 16 residues. The rearrangement joins TRBV12-3 or TRBV12-4 to TRBJ1-2; TCRdb names TRBD1, which stays unverified in the absence of DNA. The source is a human donor with ulcerative colitis or Crohn's disease, or a healthy co-twin of an affected twin (not recorded which). Sequenced material: blood. CDR3 region: CASSPTSGTNGYGYTF.